The 27 T cell receptor beta chains presented below share a single source sample, sequenced in a study of T cells in Graves' hyperthyroidism and ophthalmopathy. RNA transcripts provided the source from which TCR beta CDR3 regions were amplified. A set of HTBI primers served as the primers for a first-round RT-PCR of the TCR CDR3. TCRdb re-derived calls from the multiplex PCR reads in MiXCR, one entry per CDR3 protein. In the table there are over 200,000 distinct CDR3 sequences, approximately 20% of which are singletons. Material: blood. The receptors were gathered from a man aged 40-49 years with Graves' hyperthyroidism.

This chain links TRBV6-4 with TRBJ2-3, with D possibly being TRBD1 (7 bases). This CDR3 is built from 16 residues. Between the trimmed V and J ends, which lost 3 bases and 6 bases, there was a span of 19 bases. Per the germline V gene, CDR1 is MRHNA and CDR2 is SNTAGT. The CDR3 DNA sequence: TGTGCCAGCAGTGAAGGAGGGGGCTCCCCTGGGGATACGCAGTATTTT. Translating it yields CASSEGGGSPGDTQYF.

This clonotype showed up many times. V gene TRBV7-9 combines with J gene TRBJ2-5; TRBD1 aligns across 12 bases. The germline V gene encodes CDR1 SEHNR and CDR2 FQNEAQ (reference sequence). CDR3 length: 14 amino acids. The V and J ends lost 4 bases and 7 bases, in that order; junction bases with no gene match: 4. This chain's CDR3 is CASSSGQGAPTQYF. The CDR3 DNA reads TGTGCCAGCAGCTCGGGACAGGGGGCACCGACCCAGTACTTC.

This clonotype was seen ten or more times. J is TRBJ1-1 and V is TRBV28; no definite D call. V lost 6 bases and J lost 3, with 8 bases in between. The CDR3 is made up of 12 amino acids. The germline V gene has CDR1 MDHEN and CDR2 SYDVKM. CDR3 in DNA: TGTGCCAGCAGGAGTGGGGACACTGAAGCTTTCTTT. As protein: CASRSGDTEAFF.

There are a few counts of this clonotype. The V and J genes are TRBV19 and TRBJ2-3, with 9 bases identical to TRBD1. The V gene's germline CDR1 is LNHDA and CDR2 SQIVND (reference sequence). The CDR3 spans 16 residues. Trimming removed 4 bases from V and 4 bases from J; junction bases left unmatched: 9. The CDR3 reads CASSTNRGLRSDTQYF. DNA for the CDR3: TGTGCCAGTAGTACCAACAGGGGGCTTCGGTCAGATACGCAGTATTTT.

The chain employs TRBV2 and TRBJ2-1, with a tentative D call TRBD2 (7 bases). This CDR3 comprises 15 residues. The V end was cut by 8 bases, the J end by 9 bases, with 23 bases between. The germline V gene encodes CDR1 SNHLY and CDR2 FYNNEI. This CDR3 is CASGRDTQLTGEQFF. For the CDR3, the DNA is TGTGCCAGCGGGAGGGACACCCAATTAACTGGTGAGCAGTTCTTC.

This clonotype has ten or more counts. V is TRBV20-1 and J is TRBJ2-4; D is perhaps TRBD2 (6 bases). The germline gives CDR1 DFQATT, CDR2 SNEGSKA (reference sequence). This CDR3 spans 17 amino acids. V lost 3 bases to trimming and J lost 0 bases, with 18 bases between them. The DNA for the CDR3 is TGCAGTGCTAGGGGGGACCGGACTACAATAGCCAAAAACATTCAGTACTTC. This gives the protein CSARGDRTTIAKNIQYF.

The DNA for the CDR3 is TGTGCCAGCATTAGCAGGGACAGGGGTTCGTACGAGCAGTACTTC. Translated, it gives CASISRDRGSYEQYF. The chain couples TRBV5-8 to TRBJ2-7, with 10 nucleotides matching TRBD1. The V gene's germline CDR1 is SGHTS and CDR2 YDEGEE. This CDR3 contains 15 residues. V lost 6 bases to trimming and J lost 4 bases; unmatched junction nucleotides: 10.

This clonotype has more than one count but fewer than ten. The rearrangement joins TRBV7-9 to TRBJ1-4; TRBD1 aligns across 8 bases. V gave up 5 bases and J gave up 8 bases; unmatched junction bases: 10. There are 15 residues in the CDR3. Germline loops: CDR1 SEHNR, CDR2 FQNEAQ (reference sequence). CDR3 loop: CASSLGQGEYEKLFF. CDR3 DNA sequence: TGTGCCAGCAGCCTTGGACAGGGAGAATACGAAAAACTGTTTTTT.

This clonotype was observed many times. The chain joins TRBV30 to TRBJ2-1, with D unclear. Germline-derived CDR1 and CDR2 are GTSNPN and SVGIG (reference sequence). V was pared by 0 bases and J by 6 bases, with 9 bases between. This CDR3 region has 13 residues. The chain's CDR3 is CAWSVHLRNEQFF. The DNA of the CDR3 is TGTGCCTGGAGTGTACACCTACGCAATGAGCAGTTCTTC. Drawing the rest from reference TRBV30 and TRBJ2-1, the complete variable domain is SQTIHQWPATLVQPVGSPLSLECTVEGTSNPNLYWYRQAAGRGLQLLFYSVGIGQISSEVPQNLSASRPQDRQFILSSKKLLLSDSGFYLCAWSVHLRNEQFFGPGTRLTVL.

The CDR3 region is CASSLDGLGTEAFF. The DNA of the CDR3 is TGCGCCAGCAGCTTGGACGGCTTAGGCACTGAAGCTTTCTTT. The V gene is TRBV5-1, the J gene TRBJ1-1; D remains unclear. The ends were cut back, 0 bases at V and 4 bases at J, with 10 bases in the middle. The CDR3 consists of 14 residues. CDR1 and CDR2 from the germline V gene are SGHRS and YFSETQ.

This clonotype was recorded only once. A clone one base away is much larger, so this may be a read error. The V and J genes are TRBV6-2 or TRBV6-3 and TRBJ2-7; TRBD1 aligns across 9 bases. Germline V gene sequence: CDR1 MNHEY, CDR2 SVGEGT. The CDR3 sequence is 15 residues long. With 5 bases clipped from V and 5 bases from J, the junction kept 10 bases outside the gene matches. The CDR3 sequence is CASSEKDRGKNEQYF. CDR3 sequence (DNA): TGTGCCAGCAGTGAGAAGGACAGGGGCAAGAACGAGCAGTACTTC.

This clonotype was seen ten or more times. This chain uses TRBV2 with TRBJ2-7; a weak D match, TRBD2 (6 bases). Germline CDR1 SNHLY, CDR2 FYNNEI. The CDR3 spans 15 residues. V was cut by 6 bases and J by 3 bases, with 18 bases left in between. The CDR3 region has the DNA TGTGCCAGCAGGGAGCGGGCAGGACATAGCTACGAGCAGTACTTC. Its translation: CASRERAGHSYEQYF.

This clonotype showed up just a few times. V and J are TRBV7-9 and TRBJ1-4; D is perhaps TRBD1 (5 bases). V lost 4 bases, J lost 11 bases, and 14 bases lay in between. CDR3 length: 13 residues. Germline CDR1 is SEHNR and CDR2 is FQNEAQ (reference sequence). The CDR3 is CASSSVGAGKLFF. The CDR3 DNA is TGTGCCAGCAGCTCCGTAGGGGCTGGCAAACTGTTTTTT.

This clonotype was seen a few times. The rearrangement uses TRBV30 and TRBJ2-5, with 9 nucleotides matching TRBD2. CDR3 length: 15 amino acids. The germline V gene encodes CDR1 GTSNPN and CDR2 SVGIG (reference sequence). J lost 0 bases, V lost 2 bases, and 4 bases had no gene match. This chain's CDR3 is CAWSRLAGYQETQYF. In DNA form, the CDR3 reads TGTGCCTGGAGTCGGCTAGCGGGGTACCAAGAGACCCAGTACTTC.

This clonotype appeared a few times. The rearrangement links TRBV11-2 to TRBJ2-4, with D perhaps TRBD1 or TRBD2 (6 bases each). The length of the CDR3 is 14 residues. Trimming cost V 5 bases and J 5 bases, with 13 bases left between them. CDR1 is SGHAT, CDR2 FQNNGV, per germline. The CDR3 spells CASSLSGGENIQYF. Here the CDR3 DNA reads TGTGCCAGCAGCCTCTCCGGGGGCGAAAACATTCAGTACTTC.

In this sample, this clonotype turned up many times. The chain employs TRBV5-1 and TRBJ2-7, with D possibly TRBD2 on 6 matching bases. From germline, CDR1 is SGHRS and CDR2 YFSETQ. The length of the CDR3 is 13 residues. Trimming left V 1 base short and J 5 bases short, with 10 bases between. CDR3: CASSLNRRDEQYF. The DNA of the CDR3 is TGCGCCAGCAGCTTGAATAGGAGGGACGAGCAGTACTTC.

The V gene is TRBV9, the J gene TRBJ2-7; 7 bases fit TRBD2. The ends lost 4 bases at V and 0 bases at J; junction bases unmatched: 7. Germline V gene data show CDR1 as SGDLS and CDR2 as YYNGEE. The CDR3 is made up of 15 amino acids. CDR3 protein: CASSHPGGSSYEQYF. CDR3 bases: TGTGCCAGCAGCCACCCGGGGGGTAGCTCCTACGAGCAGTACTTC. Complete variable domain (other parts from reference TRBV9 and TRBJ2-7): DSGVTQTPKHLITATGQRVTLRCSPRSGDLSVYWYQQSLDQGLQFLIQYYNGEERAKGNILERFSAQQFPDLHSELNLSSLELGDSALYFCASSHPGGSSYEQYFGPGTRLTVT.

This chain uses TRBV9 with TRBJ2-2; 8 bases align to TRBD1. The V gene's germline CDR1 is SGDLS and CDR2 YYNGEE. The V and J ends lost 0 bases and 0 bases, in that order; junction bases with no gene match: 4. The length of the CDR3 is 17 residues. The CDR3 DNA reads as TGTGCCAGCAGCGTAGTGGGGACAGGCTCGAACACCGGGGAGCTGTTTTTT. Its translation: CASSVVGTGSNTGELFF.

The chain employs TRBV24-1 and TRBJ2-1; D not certain. The V end was cut by 0 bases, the J end by 9 bases, with 8 bases between. CDR1 is KGHDR and CDR2 is SFDVKD in the germline V gene. There are 13 residues in the CDR3. The CDR3 sequence: CATSDLGIGEQFF. Here the CDR3 DNA reads TGTGCCACCAGTGATTTGGGGATCGGTGAGCAGTTCTTC.

This clonotype was counted many times. This chain links TRBV29-1 with TRBJ1-2; tentatively, D is TRBD1 (6 bases). Trimming cost V 6 bases and J 7 bases, with 12 bases left between them. The germline V gene encodes CDR1 SQVTM and CDR2 ANQGSEA. The CDR3 is made up of 11 amino acids. DNA for the CDR3: TGCAGCGTCAGGCAGGGGCTTGGCTACACCTTC. Translating gives CSVRQGLGYTF.

This clonotype was picked up a small number of times. The chain has TRBV5-6 and TRBJ2-7; the match to TRBD1 covers 9 bases. The CDR3 consists of 14 residues. Germline loops: CDR1 SGHDT, CDR2 YYEEEE. Trimming cost V 5 bases and J 3 bases; bases outside gene matches: 6. The CDR3, as DNA: TGTGCCAGCAGTCCTCGGGGACAGGGCTACGAGCAGTACTTC. It specifies CASSPRGQGYEQYF.

This clonotype occurred many times. V is TRBV2 and J is TRBJ2-2; TRBD1 is a possible D gene (6 bases). The V gene's germline CDR1 is SNHLY and CDR2 FYNNEI. V lost 0 bases and J 7 bases, leaving 12 bases between the germline ends. The CDR3 totals 15 residues. The CDR3: CASSEATGWGGELFF. CDR3 bases: TGTGCCAGCAGTGAAGCCACAGGGTGGGGCGGGGAGCTGTTTTTT.

The rearrangement joins TRBV30 to TRBJ1-5; maybe TRBD1 (6 bases). Germline loops: CDR1 GTSNPN, CDR2 SVGIG (reference sequence). The CDR3 sequence is 16 residues long. Deletions cut 0 bases from V and 3 bases from J, with 15 bases between. The CDR3 DNA reads as TGTGCCTGGAGTGTACCCGGCAGGGGTGACAATCAGCCCCAGCATTTT. Its protein is CAWSVPGRGDNQPQHF.

V usage is TRBV14 and J usage is TRBJ1-2; D not resolved. V was pared by 0 bases and J by 8 bases, with 7 bases between. Germline V gene lookup returns CDR1 SGHDN and CDR2 FVKESK. CDR3 length equals 12 residues. This chain's CDR3 is CASSQEAFGYTF. The CDR3 bases are TGTGCCAGCAGCCAAGAGGCGTTCGGCTACACCTTC.

The V and J genes are TRBV4-3 and TRBJ2-1, with 12 bases lining up with TRBD2. This CDR3 has 17 residues. The ends lost 6 bases at V and 4 bases at J; junction bases unmatched: 10. Germline CDR1 LGHNA, CDR2 YSLEER. The CDR3, as DNA: TGCGCCAGCAGTCGACGGCTAGCGGGGGGGGATTACAATGAGCAGTTCTTC. The encoded protein is CASSRRLAGGDYNEQFF.

This clonotype was seen a handful of times. The rearrangement links TRBV5-5 to TRBJ2-6; D might be TRBD1 (6 bases). Germline CDR1 SGHKS, CDR2 YYEKEE (reference sequence). The CDR3 spans 15 residues. With 3 bases removed from V and 2 bases from J, the gap between germline ends came to 9 bases. CDR3 sequence reads: CASSSEGAGANVLTF. CDR3 in DNA: TGTGCCAGCAGCTCTGAGGGGGCTGGGGCCAACGTCCTGACTTTC. The full variable domain, with the rest looked up from reference TRBV5-5 and TRBJ2-6, is DAGVTQSPTHLIKTRGQQVTLRCSPISGHKSVSWYQQVLGQGPQFIFQYYEKEERGRGNFPDRFSARQFPNYSSELNVNALLLGDSALYLCASSSEGAGANVLTFGAGSRLTVL.

This clonotype showed up many times. This chain connects TRBV2 to TRBJ1-1; TRBD1 is a possible D gene (5 bases). V was trimmed by 2 bases and J by 2 bases, leaving 15 bases between them. The germline gives CDR1 SNHLY, CDR2 FYNNEI. The CDR3 sequence is 16 residues long. CDR3 coding DNA: TGTGCCAGCAGTGAATCGTTAGGGGACGGAAACACTGAAGCTTTCTTT. The encoded protein is CASSESLGDGNTEAFF. Using reference TRBV2 and TRBJ1-1 for the parts outside the CDR3, the full variable domain is EPEVTQTPSHQVTQMGQEVILRCVPISNHLYFYWYRQILGQKVEFLVSFYNNEISEKSEIFDDQFSVERPDGSNFTLKIRSTKLEDSAMYFCASSESLGDGNTEAFFGQGTRLTVV.